The 19 T cell receptor beta chains in this list originate from one sample, sequenced in a study of T cells in Graves' hyperthyroidism and ophthalmopathy. RNA transcripts yielded amplified TCR beta CDR3 regions. During a first-round RT-PCR of the TCR CDR3, the HTBI primer set was used. TCRdb reprocessed the multiplex PCR reads with MiXCR, giving one entry per CDR3 protein. The sample lists approximately 330,000 distinct CDR3 sequences, around 15% seen once, with 34% in the top ten. Sequencing input: blood. All receptors come from a woman aged 40 to 50 with Graves' ophthalmopathy.

This clonotype was recorded once. A much bigger clone sits one base away, suggesting this may be a read error. J is TRBJ2-7 and V is TRBV19; tentatively, D is TRBD2 (5 bases). Germline V gene lookup returns CDR1 LNHDA and CDR2 SQIVND (reference sequence). The CDR3 consists of 13 residues. In DNA, the CDR3 is TGTGCCATTAGTATAGCAGCGGACTACGAGCAGTACTTC. It codes for CAISIAADYEQYF.

The chain links TRBV6-2 or TRBV6-3 to TRBJ2-2; D ambiguous. The V gene lost 7 bases and the J gene lost 9 bases, with 21 bases spanning the gap. Germline values: CDR1 MNHEY, CDR2 SVGEGT. This CDR3 spans 15 amino acids. The CDR3 here is CASIGLGVLSRELFF. CDR3 DNA sequence: TGTGCCAGCATTGGGCTTGGGGTTTTAAGCCGGGAGCTGTTTTTT.

This chain links TRBV19 with TRBJ1-1; D ambiguous. This CDR3 region has 12 residues. V was shortened by 1 base and J by 7 bases, with 7 bases between the two germline ends. CDR1 and CDR2 (germline): LNHDA, SQIVND (reference sequence). CDR3 sequence: CASSIGQFEAFF. The CDR3 nucleotides read TGTGCCAGTAGTATAGGGCAATTTGAAGCTTTCTTT.

In its sample, this clonotype was seen a few times. J is TRBJ2-7 and V is TRBV5-1; 12 positions match TRBD1. Trimming cost V 0 bases and J 5 bases; bases outside gene matches: 6. CDR1 and CDR2 from the germline V gene are SGHRS and YFSETQ. CDR3 length equals 16 residues. CDR3 in amino acids: CASSLDGDRGQHEQYF. Here the CDR3 DNA reads TGCGCCAGCAGCTTGGACGGGGACAGGGGGCAGCACGAGCAGTACTTC.

The table lists this clonotype with many counts. The chain employs TRBV29-1 and TRBJ2-1; 7 bases are a match to TRBD2. With 3 bases clipped from V and 2 bases from J, the junction kept 7 bases outside the gene matches. The germline V gene has CDR1 SQVTM and CDR2 ANQGSEA. The CDR3 sequence is 15 residues long. CDR3 sequence: CSVERGGRAYNEQFF. The CDR3, as DNA: TGCAGCGTTGAGCGGGGCGGGAGAGCCTACAATGAGCAGTTCTTC.

This clonotype appeared many times. The chain recombines TRBV3-1 with TRBJ1-1; D is undetermined. Trimming removed 2 bases from V and 1 base from J, with 5 bases in between. The CDR3 totals 13 residues. Looked up from germline, CDR1 is LGHDT and CDR2 is YNNKEL (reference sequence). DNA of the CDR3: TGTGCCAGCAGCCAAAACAGGAACACTGAAGCTTTCTTT. This encodes CASSQNRNTEAFF. The entire variable domain, with the rest obtained from reference TRBV3-1 and TRBJ1-1, is as follows: DTAVSQTPKYLVTQMGNDKSIKCEQNLGHDTMYWYKQDSKKFLKIMFSYNNKELIINETVPNRFSPKSPDKAHLNLHINSLELGDSAVYFCASSQNRNTEAFFGQGTRLTVV.

This clonotype was recorded many times. The gene calls are TRBV20-1 and TRBJ2-3; TRBD2 matches at 10 bases. This CDR3 is built from 13 residues. Germline-derived CDR1 and CDR2 are DFQATT and SNEGSKA (reference sequence). Trimming cost V 7 bases and J 4 bases; bases outside gene matches: 5. Written as DNA, the CDR3 is TGCAGTGTTATAGCGGGAGGTGCAGATACGCAGTATTTT. This encodes CSVIAGGADTQYF.

CDR3 amino acids: CAWSVVRNQQYF. The CDR3 region has the DNA TGTGCCTGGAGTGTAGTCAGGAACCAGCAGTACTTC. The rearrangement joins TRBV30 to TRBJ2-7; no firm D call. Trimming left V 0 bases short and J 8 bases short, with 11 bases between. Per germline, CDR1 GTSNPN and CDR2 SVGIG (reference sequence). The CDR3 consists of 12 residues.

The chain joins TRBV7-9 to TRBJ2-5; D perhaps matches TRBD1 (5 bases). The V gene's germline CDR1 is SEHNR and CDR2 FQNEAQ (reference sequence). CDR3 size: 13 residues. Trimming took off 5 bases at V and 4 bases at J, with 11 bases between the two ends. This chain's CDR3 is CASSTKGIETQYF. DNA of the CDR3: TGTGCCAGCAGCACCAAGGGGATAGAGACCCAGTACTTC.

V gene TRBV2 combines with J gene TRBJ2-7; D is tentatively TRBD1 or TRBD2 (7 bases each). This CDR3 is 12 amino acids long. Looked up from germline, CDR1 is SNHLY and CDR2 is FYNNEI. The ends were cut back, 6 bases at V and 6 bases at J, with 12 bases in the middle. CDR3 bases: TGTGCCAGCAGAGCGGGACAGATCGAGCAGTACTTC. It yields the protein CASRAGQIEQYF.

As regards this clonotype: A read error may be the cause here, since a much bigger clone is one base away. V is TRBV10-3 and J is TRBJ1-3; D gene unclear. CDR1 and CDR2 (germline): ENHRY, SYGVKD. The CDR3 runs 16 residues. The CDR3 DNA sequence: TGTGCCATCAGTGAGAACAACGGAAACTCTGGAAGCACCATATATTTT. This sequence encodes CAISENNGNSGSTIYF.

The chain links TRBV5-1 to TRBJ2-7, with TRBD1 identical over 7 bases. The V gene's germline CDR1 is SGHRS and CDR2 YFSETQ. With V trimmed by 1 base and J by 3 bases, 7 bases remained unmatched. CDR3 length: 15 residues. CDR3 nucleotide sequence: TGCGCCAGCAGCTTGAGCAGGGGGAGAAACTACGAGCAGTACTTC. Its translation is CASSLSRGRNYEQYF.

This clonotype was seen at least ten times. This chain uses TRBV28 with TRBJ2-7, with TRBD1 identical over 12 bases. With 3 bases clipped from V and 7 bases from J, the junction kept 10 bases outside the gene matches. CDR1 and CDR2 from the germline V gene are MDHEN and SYDVKM. The CDR3 runs to 16 residues. The CDR3 DNA sequence: TGTGCCAGCAGTTTTTACTCCGGGACAGGGGGCCGGGAGCAGTACTTC. As protein: CASSFYSGTGGREQYF.

This clonotype has ten or more counts. The rearrangement joins TRBV12-3 or TRBV12-4 to TRBJ2-1, with TRBD2 identical over 7 bases. CDR3 length: 13 amino acids. CDR3 loop: CATGRSSYNEQFF. The CDR3 nucleotides read TGTGCAACCGGGAGGAGCTCCTACAATGAGCAGTTCTTC.

Many counts were recorded for this clonotype. The gene calls are TRBV6-1 and TRBJ1-1; a weak D match, TRBD1 (5 bases). V was trimmed by 7 bases and J by 3 bases, leaving 15 bases between them. The CDR3 is 14 amino acids. From germline, CDR1 is MNHNS and CDR2 SASEGT. The CDR3 DNA is TGTGCCAGCACCCCCAGGGAAGTGGACACTGAAGCTTTCTTT. Translation: CASTPREVDTEAFF.

The chain is built from TRBV20-1 and TRBJ1-2; TRBD1 matches 7 bases. Trimming took 2 bases from V and 2 from J; bases not matched to a gene: 23. The germline V gene has CDR1 DFQATT and CDR2 SNEGSKA (reference sequence). The CDR3 runs to 20 residues. CDR3 sequence reads: CSARPRRGLRWASLNYGYTF. CDR3 in DNA: TGCAGTGCTAGACCCCGTAGGGGGCTGCGGTGGGCATCCCTGAACTATGGCTACACCTTC.

The genes are TRBV2 and TRBJ2-7; TRBD2 aligns across 11 bases. Germline V gene sequence: CDR1 SNHLY, CDR2 FYNNEI. Trimming cost V 6 bases and J 6 bases; bases outside gene matches: 7. CDR3 length: 14 amino acids. The CDR3 here is CASRLAGESTEQYF. CDR3 nucleotides: TGTGCCAGCAGACTAGCGGGGGAGAGTACCGAGCAGTACTTC.

This clonotype occurred many times. This rearrangement joins TRBV6-1 to TRBJ2-3, with D possibly being TRBD2 (6 bases). The germline V gene has CDR1 MNHNS and CDR2 SASEGT. The CDR3 consists of 15 residues. The ends were cut back, 4 bases at V and 2 bases at J, with 13 bases in the middle. CDR3 nucleotide sequence: TGTGCCAGCAGTGTTGGCACGGGAGTCACAGATACGCAGTATTTT. Amino acid sequence: CASSVGTGVTDTQYF.

There are many counts of this clonotype. The chain recombines TRBV7-9 with TRBJ2-1; TRBD2 might be the D (6 bases). The length of the CDR3 is 14 residues. Looked up from germline, CDR1 is SEHNR and CDR2 is FQNEAQ (reference sequence). V was trimmed by 7 bases and J by 3 bases, leaving 13 bases between them. The CDR3 DNA follows: TGTGCCAGCAAAACTACGGGACTCTACAATGAGCAGTTCTTC. It encodes CASKTTGLYNEQFF. The whole variable domain, remainder taken from reference TRBV7-9 and TRBJ2-1, is DTGVSQNPRHKITKRGQNVTFRCDPISEHNRLYWYRQTLGQGPEFLTYFQNEAQLEKSRLLSDRFSAERPKGSFSTLEIQRTEQGDSAMYLCASKTTGLYNEQFFGPGTRLTVL.